This record looks at one T cell receptor beta chain sequence and its context. Its antigen remains unidentified. Each patient was aged 18 to 65 and had newly diagnosed hyperthyroidism of under 2 months' duration. Ahead of any ophthalmopathy symptoms, the blood sample was obtained at the first diagnosis of hyperthyroidism. The source of the sample is a study of T cells in Graves' hyperthyroidism and ophthalmopathy. Notes on the study in general: Researchers found most expanded thyroid clonotypes above 0.001 in blood as well. Ophthalmopathy cases were set apart from stable hyperthyroidism by a 13 V-J model.

RNA transcripts yielded amplified TCR beta CDR3 regions. Researchers ran a first-round RT-PCR on the TCR CDR3 using the HTBI primer set. A single record per CDR3 protein comes from TCRdb applying MiXCR to the multiplex PCR reads. The data contain about 130,000 distinct CDR3 sequences, roughly a fifth of them singletons. This CDR3 has 16 amino acids. Germline V CDR1 and CDR2: SGHRS, YFSETQ. The V gene is TRBV5-1, the J gene TRBJ2-3; D is ambiguous. The J call may not be correct, given that the DNA end is closer to TRBJ1-5. This TCR was sampled from a woman aged 45-65 years with Graves' hyperthyroidism that later progressed to Graves' ophthalmopathy. The sequenced sample was blood. The CDR3 DNA is TGCGCCAGCAGCTTGGCGACGGGGTCGGGAGCAGATACGCAGCATTTT. This sequence encodes CASSLATGSGADTQHF.